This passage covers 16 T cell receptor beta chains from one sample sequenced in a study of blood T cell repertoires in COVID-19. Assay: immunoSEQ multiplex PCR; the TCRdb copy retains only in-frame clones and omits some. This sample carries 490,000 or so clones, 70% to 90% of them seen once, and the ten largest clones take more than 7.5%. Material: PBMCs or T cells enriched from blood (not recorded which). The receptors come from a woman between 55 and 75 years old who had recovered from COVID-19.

The CDR3 DNA is TGTGCCAGCAGCGGGACAAATCAGCCCCAGCATTTT. The encoded protein is CASSGTNQPQHF. The rearrangement links TRBV28 to TRBJ1-5, with D perhaps TRBD1 (6 bases). V lost 6 bases, J lost 4 bases, and 7 bases lay in between. Per the germline V gene, CDR1 is MDHEN and CDR2 is SYDVKM. The CDR3 spans 12 residues.

Here the CDR3 DNA reads TGTGCCAGCAGGATCAACATCCTTTTAAACTATGGCTACACCTTC. Encoded protein: CASRINILLNYGYTF. V is TRBV6-5 and J is TRBJ1-2; D gene uncertain. The germline V gene has CDR1 MNHEY and CDR2 SVGAGI. The V gene lost 6 bases and the J gene lost 2 bases, with 16 bases spanning the gap. This CDR3 comprises 15 residues.

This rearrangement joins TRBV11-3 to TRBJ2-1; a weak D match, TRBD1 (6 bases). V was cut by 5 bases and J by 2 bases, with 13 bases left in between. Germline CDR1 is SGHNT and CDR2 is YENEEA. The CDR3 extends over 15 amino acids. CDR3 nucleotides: TGTGCCAGCAGCCCTACAGGGTTCACCTACAATGAGCAGTTCTTC. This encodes CASSPTGFTYNEQFF.

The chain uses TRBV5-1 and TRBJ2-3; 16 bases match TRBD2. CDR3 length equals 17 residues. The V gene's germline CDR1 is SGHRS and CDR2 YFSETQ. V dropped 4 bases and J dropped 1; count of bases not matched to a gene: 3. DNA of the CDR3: TGCGCCAGCAGCGGGACTAGCGGGGGGGCCGGCACAGATACGCAGTATTTT. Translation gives CASSGTSGGAGTDTQYF.

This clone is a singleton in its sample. CDR3 sequence reads: CASSPDLGVSTDTQYF. The CDR3 DNA reads as TGTGCCAGCAGCCCAGACTTAGGGGTGAGCACAGATACGCAGTATTTT. The chain is built from TRBV5-4 and TRBJ2-3; D is perhaps TRBD1 (5 bases). Trimming pared 4 bases from V and 0 bases from J, leaving 15 bases between. The CDR3 is 16 residues long. Germline assignment: CDR1 SGHNT and CDR2 YYREEE (reference sequence).

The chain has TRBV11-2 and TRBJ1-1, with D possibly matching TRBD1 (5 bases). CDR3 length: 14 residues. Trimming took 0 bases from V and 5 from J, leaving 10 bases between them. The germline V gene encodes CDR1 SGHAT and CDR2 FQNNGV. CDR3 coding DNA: TGTGCCAGCAGCTTAGACAGGGTGGGGACTGAAGCTTTCTTT. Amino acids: CASSLDRVGTEAFF.

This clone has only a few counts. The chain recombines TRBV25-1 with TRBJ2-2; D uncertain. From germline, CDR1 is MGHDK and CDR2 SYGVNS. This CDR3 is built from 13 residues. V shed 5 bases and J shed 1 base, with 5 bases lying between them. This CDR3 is CASSSRNTGELFF. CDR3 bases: TGTGCCAGCAGTTCGCGGAACACCGGGGAGCTGTTTTTT.

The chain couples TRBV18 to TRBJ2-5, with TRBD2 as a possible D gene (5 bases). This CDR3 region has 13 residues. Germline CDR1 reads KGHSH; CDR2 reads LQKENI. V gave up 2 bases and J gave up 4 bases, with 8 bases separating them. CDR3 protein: CASSPTRGETQYF. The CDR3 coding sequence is TGTGCCAGCTCACCAACCCGGGGAGAGACCCAGTACTTC.

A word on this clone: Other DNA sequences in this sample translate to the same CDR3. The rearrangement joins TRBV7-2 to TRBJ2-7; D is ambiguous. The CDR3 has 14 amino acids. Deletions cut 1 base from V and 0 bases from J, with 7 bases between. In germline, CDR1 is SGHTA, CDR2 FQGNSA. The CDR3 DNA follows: TGTGCCAGCAGCTTAGGGCACAGCTCCTACGAGCAGTACTTC. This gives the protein CASSLGHSSYEQYF.

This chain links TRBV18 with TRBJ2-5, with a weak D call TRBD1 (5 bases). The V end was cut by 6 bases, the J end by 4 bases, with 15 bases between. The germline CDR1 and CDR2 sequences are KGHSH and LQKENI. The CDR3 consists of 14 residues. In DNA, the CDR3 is TGTGCCAGCTCCCCCGCTGGGGCCCGAGAGACCCAGTACTTC. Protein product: CASSPAGARETQYF.

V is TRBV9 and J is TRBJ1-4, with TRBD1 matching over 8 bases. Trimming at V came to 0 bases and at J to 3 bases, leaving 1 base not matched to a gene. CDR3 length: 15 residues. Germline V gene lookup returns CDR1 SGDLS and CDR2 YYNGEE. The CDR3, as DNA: TGTGCCAGCAGCGTAGCAGGGGGCCCTAATGAAAAACTGTTTTTT. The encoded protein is CASSVAGGPNEKLFF.

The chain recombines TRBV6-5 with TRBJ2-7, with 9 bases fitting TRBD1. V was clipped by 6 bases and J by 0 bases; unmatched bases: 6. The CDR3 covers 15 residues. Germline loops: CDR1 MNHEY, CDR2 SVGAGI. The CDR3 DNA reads TGTGCCAGCAGCCCCGGGACAGGGAGCTCCTACGAGCAGTACGTC. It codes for CASSPGTGSSYEQYV.

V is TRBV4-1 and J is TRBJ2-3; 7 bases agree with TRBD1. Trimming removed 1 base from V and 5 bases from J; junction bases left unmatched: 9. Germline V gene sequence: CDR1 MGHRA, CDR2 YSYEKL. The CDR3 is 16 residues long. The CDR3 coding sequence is TGCGCCAGCAGCCAAGTGATAGGGGGCGCGGAAGATACGCAGTATTTT. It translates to CASSQVIGGAEDTQYF.

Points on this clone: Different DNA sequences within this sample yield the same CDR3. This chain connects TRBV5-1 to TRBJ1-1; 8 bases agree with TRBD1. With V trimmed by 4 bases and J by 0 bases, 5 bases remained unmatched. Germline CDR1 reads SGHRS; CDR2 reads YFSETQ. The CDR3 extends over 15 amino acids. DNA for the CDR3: TGCGCCAGCAGCCTCGGGACAGGCCTGAACACTGAAGCTTTCTTT. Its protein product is CASSLGTGLNTEAFF.

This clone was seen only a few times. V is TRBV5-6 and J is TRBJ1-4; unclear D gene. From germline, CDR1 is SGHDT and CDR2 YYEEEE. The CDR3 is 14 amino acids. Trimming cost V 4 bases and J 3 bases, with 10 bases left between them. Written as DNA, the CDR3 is TGTGCCAGCAGCCCCGGGTGGGCTAATGAAAAACTGTTTTTT. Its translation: CASSPGWANEKLFF. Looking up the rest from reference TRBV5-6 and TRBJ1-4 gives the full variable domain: DAGVTQSPTHLIKTRGQQVTLRCSPKSGHDTVSWYQQALGQGPQFIFQYYEEEERQRGNFPDRFSGHQFPNYSSELNVNALLLGDSALYLCASSPGWANEKLFFGSGTQLSVL.

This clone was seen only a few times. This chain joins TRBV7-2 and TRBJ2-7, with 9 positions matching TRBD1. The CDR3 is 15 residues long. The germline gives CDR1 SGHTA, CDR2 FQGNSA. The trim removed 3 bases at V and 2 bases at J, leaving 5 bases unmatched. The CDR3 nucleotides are TGTGCCAGCAGCTTTACGGGACAGGGTCCCTACGAGCAGTACTTC. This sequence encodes CASSFTGQGPYEQYF.